The clone carrying this TCR beta chain has at least ten counts. What it recognizes is unknown. This specimen comes from a study of spatial heterogeneity in lung cancer. Background on the study: The study observed each unique TCR and UMI combination more than ten times on average in raw reads.

TCRdb re-analysed the 5' RACE reads in MiXCR, keeping a single row per CDR3 protein. Seen here are roughly 75,000 distinct CDR3 sequences, 13% observed once, and the top ten hold under 7.5%. Broader study findings: Detection of ubiquitous tumor TCRs in blood was higher at resection than follow-up.

As to time point: sample taken at primary tumor resection. Whole RNA obtained from tumor, nontumor lung or frozen PBMC underwent sequencing without sorting. The material was PBMCs, obtained at surgery. The TCR originated in a male donor with early-stage non-small cell lung cancer.

The CDR3 DNA reads as TGCGCCAGCAGCTTTTTTGACGACAGGGGCGACTATGGCTACACCTTC. Its protein product is CASSFFDDRGDYGYTF. The rearrangement links TRBV5-1 to TRBJ1-2, with 8 bases identical to TRBD1. Germline V gene lookup returns CDR1 SGHRS and CDR2 YFSETQ. The CDR3 contains 16 residues. Trimming cost V 2 bases and J 3 bases; bases outside gene matches: 9.